This T cell receptor beta chain was sequenced during a study of blood T cell repertoires in COVID-19. Overall study context: Both acute and convalescent COVID-19 samples were obtained from the United States, Italy and Spain.

Sequencing used immunoSEQ multiplex PCR; TCRdb keeps in-frame clones, though not all of them. The table records a few hundred thousand clones, approximately 81% of them present only once. The CDR3 has 14 amino acids. Trimming removed 3 bases from V and 5 bases from J; junction bases left unmatched: 5. Germline lookup yields CDR1 WSHSY and CDR2 SAAADI. The sample taken for sequencing was peripheral blood. The TCR originated in a woman aged 18-29 years with acute or convalescent COVID-19. The V gene is TRBV10-2, the J gene TRBJ1-1, with TRBD1 identical over 8 bases. The CDR3 DNA sequence: TGCGCCAGCAGTGATGAGACAGGGGATACTGAAGCTTTCTTT. It yields the protein CASSDETGDTEAFF.